This record covers a single TCR beta chain. Which antigen it targets is not known. No base quality information exists; no much larger clone differs at one position. For every enrolled patient, mismatch repair deficiency was confirmed by either polymerase chain reaction or immunohistochemistry. A few patients who responded to pembrolizumab therapy underwent TCR sequencing. Pembrolizumab PD-1 blockade was prospectively tested in advanced mismatch repair-deficient cancers, regardless of tissue of origin, in the phase II trial. Peripheral blood T cell samples were gathered serially, both before PD-1 blockade started and at multiple time points afterward. The timing of each blood sample was reported as weeks after the first dose of pembrolizumab. The library relied on the immunoSEQ multiplex PCR assay. In its TCRdb copy, this immuneACCESS table keeps in-frame sequences only and misses some clones. Where compared with another copy, unresolved V genes explain less than half of these, and the others have no known cause. The sample data list about 100,000 clones, and approximately 80% of these were observed just once. Of the sample, roughly 6.2% is held by the ten largest clones.

The data stem from a study of PD-1 blockade in mismatch repair-deficient tumors (dated by TCRdb to 2016 to 2017). In the study overall: Between late 2013 and late 2016, the trial enrolled 86 consecutive patients with 11 to 13 types of mismatch repair-deficient cancer, all of whom had received prior treatment and were progressing. Tumor-associated T cell clones in the peripheral blood of patients responding to PD-1 blockade were tracked using deep sequencing of TCR CDR3 regions.

Beyond this particular receptor, the publication reports: Rapid expansion after pembrolizumab followed by contraction, generally before radiologic responses, was shown by tumor-resident clones, which were often undetectable in blood before treatment.

Trimming removed 2 bases from V and 6 bases from J; the gene matches leave 6 bases unexplained. The germline V gene gives CDR1 as SGHDN and CDR2 as FVKESK. The CDR3 has 15 amino acids, counting the end cysteine and phenylalanine. Only the CDR3 region is kept as DNA, spanning 45 bases read in frame from base 1. The source is an adult with mismatch repair-deficient cancer. This receptor chain uses TRBV14 and TRBJ2-1, and 8 bases in between align with TRBD1. This sample comprised peripheral blood, obtained approximately 35 weeks after starting pembrolizumab. The sequence in DNA is TGTGCCAGCAGCCAACCTATAGGACAGGGCAATGAGCAGTTCTTC. Translated, it reads CASSQPIGQGNEQFF.